This T cell receptor (beta chain) appears in the sequencing data of a study of sequential checkpoint blockade in melanoma. Study information: First-line arms were nivolumab then ipilimumab, or the reverse, randomized 1:1. Study results and limitations: T-cell fraction and clonality followed PD-L1 and CD8+ counts, not mutational load.

Assay: immunoSEQ multiplex PCR; the TCRdb copy retains only in-frame clones and omits some. The table lists roughly 18,000 clones, roughly 28% of them singletons, with roughly 7.2% in the top ten. Turning to this clone: The target antigen is unknown. Since no conserved phenylalanine or tryptophan closes the CDR3, a read error is the likely cause. The DNA is omitted, as the CDR3 cannot be located on it reliably, and the CDR3 follows TCRdb's listing.

Treatment here: randomized to nivolumab then ipilimumab (arm A) or the reverse (arm B). This clonotype was obtained from a human donor with melanoma. The specimen was tumor tissue (inferred from file names), collected from a patient given nivolumab and ipilimumab in sequence.

CDR3 protein: CASSVDQKGSC. V is TRBV19 and J is TRBJ2-7. Germline CDR1 is LNHDA and CDR2 is SQIVND (reference sequence). A total of 11 residues make up the CDR3, ends included.